The rows below give T cell receptor beta chains drawn from one sample of a study of blood T cell repertoires in COVID-19. The table came from immunoSEQ multiplex PCR; TCRdb's copy has only in-frame clones and leaves some out. The sample lists around 97,000 clones, about 86% seen once, with around 3.5% in the top ten. The sequenced sample was peripheral blood. These receptors all come from a human donor in a cohort sampled during active COVID-19. Each CDR3 is given with its conserved first and last residue. D genes are given only for firm matches. Only some rows state a clone size, as once, few, many or a class for expanded clones.

abundance: NA
j_gene: TRBJ2-5
v_gene: TRBV29-1
d_gene: NA
CDR3aa: CSVDMDSQETQYF
CDR3nt: TGCAGCGTTGATATGGACAGTCAAGAGACCCAGTACTTC

abundance: NA
j_gene: TRBJ2-1
v_gene: TRBV3-1/TRBV3-2
d_gene: TRBD2
CDR3aa: CASSLSGSGYGEQFF
CDR3nt: TGTGCCAGCAGCCTTAGCGGGAGTGGGTATGGTGAGCAGTTCTTC

abundance: once
j_gene: TRBJ1-5
v_gene: TRBV20-1
d_gene: NA
CDR3aa: CSASSSSFISNQPQHF
CDR3nt: TGCAGTGCTAGTTCCTCCAGTTTTATTAGCAATCAGCCCCAGCATTTT

abundance: once
j_gene: TRBJ1-5
v_gene: TRBV19
d_gene: NA
CDR3aa: CASSMAAGHQPQHF
CDR3nt: TGTGCCAGTAGTATGGCGGCAGGGCATCAGCCCCAGCATTTT

abundance: NA
j_gene: TRBJ1-2
v_gene: TRBV9
d_gene: NA
CDR3aa: CASSVDGYYTF
CDR3nt: TGTGCCAGCAGCGTAGACGGGTACTACACCTTC

abundance: NA
j_gene: TRBJ2-3
v_gene: TRBV30
d_gene: TRBD1
CDR3aa: CAWDRGTDTQYF
CDR3nt: TGTGCCTGGGACAGGGGCACAGATACGCAGTATTTT

abundance: NA
j_gene: TRBJ2-3
v_gene: TRBV3-1/TRBV3-2
d_gene: TRBD2
CDR3aa: CASSQSGGGTTDTQYF
CDR3nt: TGTGCCAGCAGCCAATCCGGCGGGGGGACTACAGATACGCAGTATTTT

abundance: NA
j_gene: TRBJ2-7
v_gene: TRBV18
d_gene: NA
CDR3aa: CASSPLGRGSYEQYF
CDR3nt: TGTGCCAGCTCACCACTCGGTCGGGGTTCCTACGAGCAGTACTTC

abundance: NA
j_gene: TRBJ1-2
v_gene: TRBV6-5
d_gene: TRBD1
CDR3aa: CASLTGGNGYTF
CDR3nt: TGTGCCAGCCTGACAGGGGGGAATGGCTACACCTTC

abundance: NA
j_gene: TRBJ1-6
v_gene: TRBV10-2
d_gene: NA
CDR3aa: CASSGRTENSPLHF
CDR3nt: TGCGCCAGCAGTGGTAGGACTGAAAATTCACCCCTCCACTTT

abundance: NA
j_gene: TRBJ1-6
v_gene: TRBV18
d_gene: TRBD1
CDR3aa: CASSPGPGGNSPLHF
CDR3nt: TGTGCCAGCTCACCCGGTCCAGGGGGCAATTCACCCCTCCACTTT

abundance: NA
j_gene: TRBJ1-1
v_gene: TRBV19
d_gene: NA
CDR3aa: CASTQGGTEAFF
CDR3nt: TGTGCCAGTACCCAGGGAGGTACTGAAGCTTTCTTT

abundance: once
j_gene: TRBJ1-1
v_gene: TRBV5-1
d_gene: TRBD1
CDR3aa: CASSLPGTGGVTEAFF
CDR3nt: TGCGCCAGCAGCTTGCCCGGGACAGGGGGGGTCACTGAAGCTTTCTTT

abundance: NA
j_gene: TRBJ1-1
v_gene: TRBV10-3
d_gene: TRBD1
CDR3aa: CAIRGTGVSTEAFF
CDR3nt: TGTGCCATCAGGGGGACAGGGGTAAGCACTGAAGCTTTCTTT

abundance: NA
j_gene: TRBJ1-2
v_gene: TRBV12-3/TRBV12-4
d_gene: NA
CDR3aa: CASSLRSNYGYTF
CDR3nt: TGTGCCAGTAGCCTGCGCTCTAACTATGGCTACACCTTC

abundance: NA
j_gene: TRBJ2-7
v_gene: TRBV19
d_gene: TRBD1
CDR3aa: CASSAGQGFYEQYF
CDR3nt: TGTGCCAGTAGTGCGGGACAGGGGTTTTACGAGCAGTACTTC

abundance: NA
j_gene: TRBJ2-1
v_gene: TRBV7-3
d_gene: NA
CDR3aa: CASSPDGVYNEQFF
CDR3nt: TGTGCCAGCAGCCCGGACGGGGTGTACAATGAGCAGTTCTTC

abundance: once
j_gene: TRBJ2-1
v_gene: TRBV7-7
d_gene: TRBD1
CDR3aa: CASSEQGGEQFF
CDR3nt: TGTGCTAGCAGCGAACAGGGGGGTGAGCAGTTCTTC

abundance: NA
j_gene: TRBJ1-5
v_gene: TRBV6-2/TRBV6-3
d_gene: NA
CDR3aa: CASSKTITSQPQHF
CDR3nt: TGTGCCAGCAGTAAGACTATAACAAGTCAGCCCCAGCATTTT

abundance: NA
j_gene: TRBJ1-2
v_gene: TRBV9
d_gene: TRBD1
CDR3aa: CASSVGGAQGAWGYTF
CDR3nt: TGTGCCAGCAGCGTAGGAGGCGCTCAGGGGGCGTGGGGCTACACCTTC

abundance: NA
j_gene: TRBJ1-5
v_gene: TRBV28
d_gene: TRBD1
CDR3aa: CASKLQGAYQPQHF
CDR3nt: TGTGCCAGCAAGCTACAGGGGGCTTATCAGCCCCAGCATTTT

abundance: NA
j_gene: TRBJ2-7
v_gene: TRBV27
d_gene: NA
CDR3aa: CASSLVLYGQGLNEQYF
CDR3nt: TGTGCCAGCAGTTTAGTGTTGTACGGGCAGGGTCTCAACGAGCAGTACTTC

abundance: NA
j_gene: TRBJ1-6
v_gene: TRBV7-8
d_gene: NA
CDR3aa: CASSAKSPRQDSGNSPLHF
CDR3nt: TGTGCCAGCAGCGCCAAATCCCCACGACAGGATTCCGGTAATTCACCCCTCCACTTT

abundance: NA
j_gene: TRBJ1-1
v_gene: TRBV19
d_gene: NA
CDR3aa: CASSIRGQGTSEAFF
CDR3nt: TGTGCCAGTAGTATACGGGGACAAGGGACGTCTGAAGCTTTCTTT

abundance: NA
j_gene: TRBJ1-1
v_gene: TRBV12-3/TRBV12-4
d_gene: NA
CDR3aa: CASTTGESGEAFF
CDR3nt: TGTGCCAGCACCACAGGAGAGTCGGGTGAAGCTTTCTTT

abundance: NA
j_gene: TRBJ1-5
v_gene: TRBV20-1
d_gene: TRBD1
CDR3aa: CSASIGQGANQPQHF
CDR3nt: TGCAGTGCTAGTATAGGACAGGGGGCAAATCAGCCCCAGCATTTT

abundance: NA
j_gene: TRBJ1-6
v_gene: TRBV15
d_gene: NA
CDR3aa: CATSSQPGKSPSYNSPLHF
CDR3nt: TGTGCCACCAGCAGCCAACCGGGTAAATCCCCCTCCTATAATTCACCCCTCCACTTT

abundance: NA
j_gene: TRBJ1-2
v_gene: TRBV12-3/TRBV12-4
d_gene: NA
CDR3aa: CASTADSGERYTF
CDR3nt: TGTGCCAGCACCGCGGACTCTGGGGAACGCTACACCTTC

abundance: NA
j_gene: TRBJ2-7
v_gene: TRBV9
d_gene: TRBD1
CDR3aa: CASSVGGRTGVAYEQYF
CDR3nt: TGTGCCAGCAGCGTAGGCGGAAGGACAGGGGTGGCCTACGAGCAGTACTTC

abundance: NA
j_gene: TRBJ1-5
v_gene: TRBV28
d_gene: TRBD1
CDR3aa: CASPPQGAQTNQPQHF
CDR3nt: TGTGCCAGCCCCCCCCAGGGGGCGCAAACCAATCAGCCCCAGCATTTT

abundance: NA
j_gene: TRBJ2-5
v_gene: TRBV15
d_gene: NA
CDR3aa: CATSRVALETQYF
CDR3nt: TGTGCCACCAGCAGAGTTGCGCTAGAGACCCAGTACTTC

abundance: NA
j_gene: TRBJ1-5
v_gene: TRBV28
d_gene: TRBD1
CDR3aa: CASSLSTGGRQPQHF
CDR3nt: TGTGCCAGCAGTTTATCCACAGGGGGCAGGCAGCCCCAGCATTTT

abundance: many
j_gene: TRBJ2-7
v_gene: TRBV18
d_gene: TRBD2
CDR3aa: CASSPSLAGNDYEQYF
CDR3nt: TGTGCCAGCTCCCCGAGTCTAGCGGGCAATGACTACGAGCAGTACTTC

abundance: NA
j_gene: TRBJ1-2
v_gene: TRBV5-1
d_gene: TRBD1
CDR3aa: CASSGDRGDGYTF
CDR3nt: TGCGCCAGCAGCGGGGACAGGGGGGATGGCTACACCTTC

abundance: NA
j_gene: TRBJ2-7
v_gene: TRBV3-1/TRBV3-2
d_gene: TRBD1
CDR3aa: CASSQATGPYEQYF
CDR3nt: TGTGCCAGCAGCCAAGCGACAGGGCCCTACGAGCAGTACTTC

abundance: NA
j_gene: TRBJ2-3
v_gene: TRBV29-1
d_gene: TRBD2
CDR3aa: CSVQDTVLAGGQYF
CDR3nt: TGCAGCGTACAGGACACAGTGCTAGCGGGAGGGCAGTATTTT

abundance: NA
j_gene: TRBJ2-7
v_gene: TRBV9
d_gene: TRBD2
CDR3aa: CASSVQAGESYEQYF
CDR3nt: TGTGCCAGCAGCGTCCAAGCGGGAGAATCCTACGAGCAGTACTTC

abundance: NA
j_gene: TRBJ1-4
v_gene: TRBV9
d_gene: TRBD1
CDR3aa: CASSVARTGGKLFF
CDR3nt: TGTGCCAGCAGCGTAGCTCGGACAGGCGGGAAGCTGTTTTTT

abundance: NA
j_gene: TRBJ2-7
v_gene: TRBV18
d_gene: TRBD2
CDR3aa: CASSPRELAGGEQYF
CDR3nt: TGTGCCAGCTCCCCAAGAGAACTAGCGGGAGGAGAGCAGTACTTC

abundance: NA
j_gene: TRBJ1-2
v_gene: TRBV6-5
d_gene: NA
CDR3aa: CASSPRGYGYTF
CDR3nt: TGTGCCAGCAGCCCCCGGGGCTATGGCTACACCTTC

abundance: NA
j_gene: TRBJ2-5
v_gene: TRBV3-1/TRBV3-2
d_gene: NA
CDR3aa: CASSQYNQETQYF
CDR3nt: TGTGCCAGCAGCCAATACAACCAAGAGACCCAGTACTTC

abundance: NA
j_gene: TRBJ1-1
v_gene: TRBV2
d_gene: NA
CDR3aa: CASSGFGGGSEAFF
CDR3nt: TGTGCCAGCAGTGGATTCGGGGGTGGATCTGAAGCTTTCTTT

abundance: NA
j_gene: TRBJ2-7
v_gene: TRBV5-8
d_gene: NA
CDR3aa: CASSLSPPLEQYF
CDR3nt: TGTGCCAGCAGCTTGTCCCCGCCACTTGAGCAGTACTTC

abundance: NA
j_gene: TRBJ2-7
v_gene: TRBV6-5
d_gene: TRBD1
CDR3aa: CASSSPGTGVREQYF
CDR3nt: TGTGCCAGCAGTTCCCCCGGGACAGGGGTACGGGAGCAGTACTTC

abundance: NA
j_gene: TRBJ2-7
v_gene: TRBV4-2
d_gene: NA
CDR3aa: CASSPRRGAAQYF
CDR3nt: TGTGCCAGCAGTCCTCGTCGTGGGGCAGCACAGTACTTC

abundance: NA
j_gene: TRBJ1-6
v_gene: TRBV30
d_gene: NA
CDR3aa: CAWTGSYLPLHF
CDR3nt: TGTGCCTGGACCGGGTCGTACTTGCCCCTCCACTTT

abundance: NA
j_gene: TRBJ1-2
v_gene: TRBV18
d_gene: NA
CDR3aa: CASSQGRDINYGYTF
CDR3nt: TGTGCCAGCTCACAAGGACGGGATATTAACTATGGCTACACCTTC

abundance: NA
j_gene: TRBJ2-6
v_gene: TRBV29-1
d_gene: TRBD1
CDR3aa: CSVEGTGRSGANVLTF
CDR3nt: TGCAGCGTTGAAGGGACAGGGCGATCTGGGGCCAACGTCCTGACTTTC

abundance: NA
j_gene: TRBJ2-2
v_gene: TRBV6-1
d_gene: TRBD2
CDR3aa: CASSAYGTSGTNTGELFF
CDR3nt: TGTGCCAGCAGTGCATACGGGACTAGCGGAACGAACACCGGGGAGCTGTTTTTT

abundance: NA
j_gene: TRBJ1-1
v_gene: TRBV10-1
d_gene: NA
CDR3aa: CATTAVRNTEAFF
CDR3nt: TGCGCCACCACGGCGGTACGAAACACTGAAGCTTTCTTT

abundance: few
j_gene: TRBJ1-2
v_gene: TRBV4-1
d_gene: TRBD1
CDR3aa: CASSPGQAVYGYTF
CDR3nt: TGCGCCAGCAGCCCGGGACAGGCAGTCTATGGCTACACCTTC